This TCR beta chain came from a study of shared clonotypes between healthy human individuals. Repertoires were generated with immunoSEQ multiplex PCR, while TCRdb's copy carries only in-frame clones and drops some. Altogether roughly 1,500,000 clones are present, 98% being singletons, with the ten largest covering about 0.34%. The CDR3 contains 17 residues. The trim removed 10 bases at V and 2 bases at J, leaving 10 bases unmatched. Germline V gene sequence: CDR1 ENHRY, CDR2 SYGVKD. This clonotype was sampled from a man under 40 in good health. The sample consisted of naive CD4+ T cells sorted from blood. Subset here: CD45RA+ positively selected. This chain uses TRBV10-3 with TRBJ2-3, with 15 bases matching TRBD2. The CDR3 DNA reads TGTGCCACCTCCCAGGGACTAGCGGGAGGAACCACAGATACGCAGTATTTT. Translating it yields CATSQGLAGGTTDTQYF.